This T cell receptor beta chain was sequenced during a study of shared clonotypes between healthy human individuals. Whole-study findings and limits: Investigators expected sequencing depth to affect clonotype sharing among donors.

Concerning this clone itself: Its antigen is still unknown.

Sequencing was performed with immunoSEQ multiplex PCR; in TCRdb, only in-frame clones are kept and a portion is missing. The sample holds hundreds of thousands of clones, 70% to 80% seen once. The CDR3 consists of 13 residues. Germline V CDR1 and CDR2: WNHNN, SYGVQD (reference sequence). With 3 bases removed from V and 7 bases from J, the gap between germline ends came to 12 bases. This sequence was found in a woman aged 40 to 49 in good health. Some clones in this sample may be carry-over from other donors' samples. The rearrangement uses TRBV10-1 and TRBJ2-5, with D possibly being TRBD1 (6 bases). The source material was PBMCs. The CDR3 DNA reads TGCGCCAGCAGTGAAGAACAGGGCGCGACCCAGTACTTC. Translated, it gives CASSEEQGATQYF.